This passage covers 32 T cell receptor beta chains from one sample sequenced in a study of post-analysis software for immune sequencing data. Points from the study as a whole: In patients, TRBV5-6, TRBV5-1 and TRBV20-1 belonged to roughly 5 TRBV segments found more frequently than in controls.

Unique molecular identifiers featured in each of the TCR beta cDNA libraries. TCRdb processed the PCR reads anew with MiXCR; each CDR3 protein has one entry. In the table there are about 620,000 distinct CDR3 sequences, 44% of which are singletons. For these receptors, no antigen is known. Sequencing was performed on blood. All receptors come from a girl aged 5 to 17 with multiple sclerosis.

The gene calls are TRBV5-1 and TRBJ2-4; 8 nucleotides match TRBD1. V was pared by 2 bases and J by 7 bases, with 5 bases of the junction left unmatched. Germline CDR1 SGHRS, CDR2 YFSETQ. The CDR3 runs to 14 residues. The DNA of the CDR3 is TGCGCCAGCAGCTTCGGGCAGGGGGCGAACATTCAGTACTTC. Protein sequence: CASSFGQGANIQYF.

The CDR3 DNA is TGCGCCAGCACCCGGACTAGCGGGAACGCGGAGACCCAGTACTTC. As protein: CASTRTSGNAETQYF. This chain connects TRBV5-1 to TRBJ2-5; 12 bases match TRBD2. The trim removed 6 bases at V and 5 bases at J, leaving 8 bases unmatched. The CDR3 sequence is 15 residues long. Germline assignment: CDR1 SGHRS and CDR2 YFSETQ.

The chain uses TRBV12-3 or TRBV12-4 and TRBJ2-1; 9 positions match TRBD1. There are 15 residues in the CDR3. V shed 5 bases, J shed 10 bases, and the junction held 12 bases outside the gene matches. The CDR3 region is CASSVDRGSMSEQFF. CDR3 DNA sequence: TGTGCCAGCAGTGTAGACAGGGGGTCAATGAGCGAGCAGTTCTTC.

This rearrangement joins TRBV12-3 or TRBV12-4 to TRBJ2-2, with D perhaps TRBD1 (6 bases). Trimming stripped 11 bases from V and 4 bases from J, with 29 bases between. This CDR3 is 18 amino acids long. CDR3 region: CAFKLPITDSKPTGELFF. The CDR3 bases are TGTGCCTTTAAATTACCGATTACGGACAGTAAACCCACCGGGGAGCTGTTTTTT.

The chain employs TRBV21-1 and TRBJ2-4. TRBV21-1 is given as a pseudogene. This CDR3 has 10 amino acids. Here the CDR3 reads CASSMRAQYF. CDR3 DNA sequence: TGTGCCAGCAGCATGAGAGCCCAGTACTTC.

This clonotype was counted once. This sequence joins TRBV6-2 or TRBV6-3 and TRBJ1-6, with D perhaps TRBD1 (5 bases). The V gene lost 2 bases and the J gene lost 3 bases, with 11 bases spanning the gap. The CDR3 length is 16 residues. In germline, CDR1 is MNHEY, CDR2 SVGEGT. The CDR3 spells CASSYEGHNYNSPLHF. For the CDR3, the DNA is TGTGCCAGCAGTTACGAAGGACACAACTATAATTCACCCCTCCACTTT.

The table lists this clonotype with a few counts. This chain links TRBV7-9 with TRBJ2-7; unclear D gene. Trimming removed 4 bases at V and 12 bases at J, with 16 bases between. The CDR3 contains 12 residues. CDR1 is SEHNR and CDR2 is FQNEAQ in the germline V gene (reference sequence). The DNA for the CDR3 is TGTGCCAGCAGCTCAGGAGCTGATGTTCCGTACTTC. Its translation is CASSSGADVPYF.

This chain links TRBV12-3 or TRBV12-4 with TRBJ1-6; TRBD1 might be the D (5 bases). V lost 6 bases to trimming and J lost 7 bases, with 13 bases between them. The CDR3 length is 14 residues. This CDR3 is CASSSGTKNSPLHF. For the CDR3, the DNA is TGTGCCAGCAGCTCCGGGACGAAGAATTCACCCCTCCACTTT.

This chain connects TRBV28 to TRBJ2-7, with a possible D match to TRBD1 (7 bases). The V end lost 5 bases, the J end lost 3 bases, and 14 bases lay between the germline ends. Per germline, CDR1 MDHEN and CDR2 SYDVKM. This CDR3 region has 14 residues. In nucleotides, the CDR3 is TGTGCCAGCAGTGGAGGGACAGAAGTCTACGAGCAGTACTTC. This gives the protein CASSGGTEVYEQYF.

The chain carries TRBV7-3 and TRBJ1-4, with 11 bases matching TRBD1. CDR3 length equals 15 residues. Germline CDR1 reads SGHTA; CDR2 reads FQGTGA. The ends lost 4 bases at V and 6 bases at J; junction bases unmatched: 4. CDR3 region: CASSSGTGGDEKLFF. CDR3 DNA: TGTGCCAGCAGCTCAGGGACAGGGGGGGATGAAAAACTGTTTTTT. Full variable domain (missing parts from reference TRBV7-3 and TRBJ1-4): GAGVSQTPSNKVTEKGKYVELRCDPISGHTALYWYRQSLGQGPEFLIYFQGTGAADDSGLPNDRFFAVRPEGSVSTLKIQRTERGDSAVYLCASSSGTGGDEKLFFGSGTQLSVL.

The V gene is TRBV5-5, the J gene TRBJ1-1; 7 nucleotides align to TRBD1. CDR3 length: 17 residues. V lost 6 bases to trimming and J lost 3 bases; unmatched junction nucleotides: 17. Germline CDR1 is SGHKS and CDR2 is YYEKEE (reference sequence). The CDR3 DNA follows: TGTGCCAGCATCCCTAGGGTGGGACAGAAATGGGACACTGAAGCTTTCTTT. It encodes CASIPRVGQKWDTEAFF.

This clonotype was detected ten times or more. V and J are TRBV11-2 and TRBJ1-1; no clear D gene. The germline gives CDR1 SGHAT, CDR2 FQNNGV. The CDR3 has 12 residues. Trimming removed 5 bases at V and 1 base at J, with 5 bases between. The chain's CDR3 is CASSRGNTEAFF. CDR3 nucleotide sequence: TGTGCCAGCAGCCGGGGGAACACTGAAGCTTTCTTT.

The V gene is TRBV30, the J gene TRBJ1-1; 7 bases are a match to TRBD1. With V trimmed by 0 bases and J by 0 bases, 4 bases remained unmatched. Germline values: CDR1 GTSNPN, CDR2 SVGIG (reference sequence). The CDR3 runs 15 residues. The CDR3 region is CAWSVYRGLNTEAFF. The DNA of the CDR3 is TGTGCCTGGAGTGTGTATAGGGGGCTGAACACTGAAGCTTTCTTT.

The V and J genes are TRBV4-1 and TRBJ1-2; 11 positions match TRBD1. The CDR3 contains 16 residues. V lost 3 bases, J lost 4 bases, and 7 bases stayed unmatched. Germline values: CDR1 MGHRA, CDR2 YSYEKL. Written as DNA, the CDR3 is TGCGCCAGCAGCCAGGTCGGACAGGGGGCTGCCTATGGCTACACCTTC. It translates to CASSQVGQGAAYGYTF.

CDR3 bases: TGTGCCAGCAGCCTCATGGGACTAGCGTACAATGAGCAGTTCTTC. The encoded protein is CASSLMGLAYNEQFF. The chain links TRBV12-3 or TRBV12-4 to TRBJ2-1; 10 bases match TRBD2. CDR3 length: 15 amino acids. Trimming at V came to 6 bases and at J to 4 bases, leaving 6 bases not matched to a gene.

This clonotype turned up a few times. This rearrangement joins TRBV7-6 to TRBJ2-1; maybe TRBD1 (6 bases). CDR3 length: 14 residues. The V end lost 4 bases, the J end lost 4 bases, and 11 bases lay between the germline ends. From germline, CDR1 is SGHVS and CDR2 FNYEAQ. The chain's CDR3 is CASSCQQGYNEQFF. CDR3 nucleotides: TGTGCCAGCAGCTGCCAACAGGGATACAATGAGCAGTTCTTC.

This clonotype was observed a few times. V gene TRBV6-2 or TRBV6-3 combines with J gene TRBJ2-1; possible D gene TRBD2, 5 bases. The CDR3 sequence is 13 residues long. Germline V gives CDR1 MNHEY, CDR2 SVGEGT. V lost 5 bases and J lost 14, with 19 bases in between. CDR3 region: CASSTNEGMMEFF. The CDR3, as DNA: TGTGCCAGCAGTACCAATGAGGGAATGATGGAGTTCTTC.

For the CDR3, the DNA is TGTGCCAGCACCATTGGGAGGGAGAGCTCCTACGAGCAGTACTTC. Its translation is CASTIGRESSYEQYF. This chain joins TRBV5-6 and TRBJ2-7; 7 positions match TRBD2. The germline V gene has CDR1 SGHDT and CDR2 YYEEEE. The CDR3 totals 15 residues. V dropped 6 bases and J dropped 0; count of bases not matched to a gene: 9.

This clonotype was observed a few times. The chain joins TRBV4-2 to TRBJ1-2; D ambiguous. Germline CDR1 and CDR2: LGHNA and YNFKEQ. Trimming shortened V by 3 bases and J by 0 bases, and 8 bases separated the two germline ends. The CDR3 spans 14 residues. The CDR3 reads CASSHRDPNYGYTF. The CDR3 DNA is TGTGCCAGCAGCCACCGGGATCCTAACTATGGCTACACCTTC.

This clonotype was seen more than once but under ten times. V and J are TRBV6-5 and TRBJ2-1, with D unclear. The CDR3 covers 15 residues. Germline V gives CDR1 MNHEY, CDR2 SVGAGI. The V gene lost 0 bases and the J gene lost 4 bases, with 10 bases spanning the gap. CDR3 in amino acids: CASSYSAGPYNEQFF. Here the CDR3 DNA reads TGTGCCAGCAGTTACTCCGCCGGGCCATACAATGAGCAGTTCTTC.

The gene calls are TRBV4-1 and TRBJ1-5, with TRBD1 matching over 7 bases. The CDR3 loop spans 15 amino acids. J gave up 11 bases and V 0 bases, and 10 bases lay outside the gene matches. Germline V CDR1 and CDR2: MGHRA, YSYEKL. In DNA form, the CDR3 reads TGCGCCAGCAGCCAAGATGGCCAGGGGGTCGGGACCCAGCATTTT. Protein product: CASSQDGQGVGTQHF.

The chain joins TRBV5-5 to TRBJ1-2, with 7 bases identical to TRBD1. V lost 4 bases and J lost 6; bases outside the gene matches: 6. CDR3 length equals 13 residues. Germline V gene lookup returns CDR1 SGHKS and CDR2 YYEKEE (reference sequence). The CDR3 reads CASSRDREDGYTF. Here the CDR3 DNA reads TGTGCCAGCAGCCGAGACAGGGAGGATGGCTACACCTTC. The whole variable domain, remainder taken from reference TRBV5-5 and TRBJ1-2, is DAGVTQSPTHLIKTRGQQVTLRCSPISGHKSVSWYQQVLGQGPQFIFQYYEKEERGRGNFPDRFSARQFPNYSSELNVNALLLGDSALYLCASSRDREDGYTFGSGTRLTVV.

This clonotype was seen a handful of times. The V and J genes are TRBV3-1 and TRBJ2-4; D not certain. The germline CDR1 and CDR2 sequences are LGHDT and YNNKEL (reference sequence). V was trimmed by 1 base and J by 7 bases, leaving 8 bases between them. The CDR3 totals 13 residues. This chain's CDR3 is CASSQVVGNIQYF. The CDR3 DNA follows: TGTGCCAGCAGCCAAGTTGTCGGCAACATTCAGTACTTC.

The chain uses TRBV6-4 and TRBJ1-1; D is unclear. In germline, CDR1 is MRHNA, CDR2 SNTAGT. Trimming took off 9 bases at V and 8 bases at J, with 10 bases between the two ends. This CDR3 contains 10 residues. In nucleotides, the CDR3 is TGTGCCAGTATCTCGGGGGAAGCTTTCTTT. It specifies CASISGEAFF.

The chain carries TRBV7-2 and TRBJ1-6; D call uncertain. Looked up from germline, CDR1 is SGHTA and CDR2 is FQGNSA. The CDR3 runs to 16 residues. The germline V and J ends were trimmed by 5 bases and 1 base, with 12 bases remaining between them. The CDR3 nucleotides read TGTGCCAGCAGCCCACGGAGGTGGTCCTATAATTCACCCCTCCACTTT. Protein sequence: CASSPRRWSYNSPLHF.

The J gene is TRBJ2-5, the V gene TRBV10-1; D call uncertain. Germline V gene lookup returns CDR1 WNHNN and CDR2 SYGVQD (reference sequence). The germline V and J ends were trimmed by 1 base and 1 base, with 10 bases remaining between them. This CDR3 spans 15 amino acids. The CDR3 protein is CASSEYKQIQETQYF. The CDR3 DNA reads TGCGCCAGCAGTGAGTACAAACAGATCCAAGAGACCCAGTACTTC.

A note on this clonotype: At one of its ends the junction is not consistent with the germline gene, which may arise from a read error. The chain recombines TRBV5-1 with TRBJ2-5; TRBD2 matches at 7 bases. Germline lookup yields CDR1 SGHRS and CDR2 YFSETQ. CDR3 size: 16 residues. CDR3 in amino acids: CASSLDSSGYQETRYF. CDR3 sequence (DNA): TGCGCCAGCAGCTTGGATTCTAGCGGCTATCAAGAGACCCGGTACTTC.

The chain links TRBV5-1 to TRBJ2-3; TRBD2 agrees at 9 bases. This CDR3 region has 16 residues. V was clipped by 3 bases and J by 4 bases; unmatched bases: 9. Germline CDR1 is SGHRS and CDR2 is YFSETQ. CDR3 sequence: CASSSLAGGLADTQYF. The CDR3 bases are TGCGCCAGCAGCTCCCTGGCGGGGGGGTTGGCAGATACGCAGTATTTT.

This chain joins TRBV20-1 and TRBJ2-3; 8 bases are shared with TRBD2. The CDR3 has 15 residues. CDR1 and CDR2 (germline): DFQATT, SNEGSKA (reference sequence). Trimming took 6 bases from V and 5 from J; bases not matched to a gene: 13. Written as DNA, the CDR3 is TGCAGTGCCTTACCCACCGGGACTAGAGGAGATACGCAGTATTTT. This gives the protein CSALPTGTRGDTQYF.

The chain uses TRBV18 and TRBJ2-5; D gene uncertain. The CDR3 is 13 residues long. CDR1 is KGHSH and CDR2 is LQKENI in the germline V gene. V gave up 2 bases and J gave up 1 base, with 5 bases separating them. The CDR3 DNA follows: TGTGCCAGCTCACCAAACAGCCAAGAGACCCAGTACTTC. It yields the protein CASSPNSQETQYF.

Only a few counts were recorded for this clonotype. The rearrangement uses TRBV6-1 and TRBJ1-2; 9 bases map to TRBD1. Trimming cost V 2 bases and J 4 bases; bases outside gene matches: 14. The CDR3 is made up of 18 amino acids. In germline, CDR1 is MNHNS, CDR2 SASEGT. The CDR3: CASSERTGGAPKGYGYTF. The CDR3 bases are TGTGCCAGCAGTGAACGCACAGGGGGCGCGCCCAAGGGCTATGGCTACACCTTC.

The J gene is TRBJ1-5, the V gene TRBV3-1; D gene uncertain. The CDR3 runs 13 residues. Trimming took 6 bases from V and 0 from J, leaving 6 bases between them. Germline-derived CDR1 and CDR2 are LGHDT and YNNKEL (reference sequence). CDR3 DNA sequence: TGTGCCAGCAGGGGGTCTAGCAATCAGCCCCAGCATTTT. Translated: CASRGSSNQPQHF.